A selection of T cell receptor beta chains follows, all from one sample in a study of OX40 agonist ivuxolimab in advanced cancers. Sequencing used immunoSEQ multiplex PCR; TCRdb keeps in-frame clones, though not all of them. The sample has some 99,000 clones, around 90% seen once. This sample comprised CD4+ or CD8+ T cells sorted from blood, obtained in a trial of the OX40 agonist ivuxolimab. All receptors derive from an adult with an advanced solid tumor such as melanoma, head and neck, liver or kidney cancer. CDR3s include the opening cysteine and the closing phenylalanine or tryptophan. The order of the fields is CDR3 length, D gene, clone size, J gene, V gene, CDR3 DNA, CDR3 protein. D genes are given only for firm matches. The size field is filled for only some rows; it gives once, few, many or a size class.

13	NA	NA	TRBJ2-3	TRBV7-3	TGTGCCAGCAGCTTATGGGGCACAGATACGCAGTATTTT	CASSLWGTDTQYF
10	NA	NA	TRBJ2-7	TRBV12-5	TGTGCTAGTGTTATTTACGAGCAGTACTTC	CASVIYEQYF
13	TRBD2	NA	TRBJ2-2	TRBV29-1	TGCAGCGTTGTGAGGCGGGGGGCCGGGGAGCTGTTTTTT	CSVVRRGAGELFF
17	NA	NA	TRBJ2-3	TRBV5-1	TGCGCCAGCAGCTTGGCAGATTACAGTCCTAGCACAGATACGCAGTATTTT	CASSLADYSPSTDTQYF
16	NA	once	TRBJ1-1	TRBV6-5	TGTGCCAGCAGTTACTCGTCAAGGACGAGGGACACTGAAGCTTTCTTT	CASSYSSRTRDTEAFF
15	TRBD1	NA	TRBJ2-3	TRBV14	TGTGCCAGCAGCCCGCGGACAGGGTTTACAGATACGCAGTATTTT	CASSPRTGFTDTQYF
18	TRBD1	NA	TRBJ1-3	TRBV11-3	TGTGCCAGCAGCTTAGATCGCGGGACAGGTACCTCTGGAAACACCATATATTTT	CASSLDRGTGTSGNTIYF
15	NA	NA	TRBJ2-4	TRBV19	TGTGCCAGTAGTGGTCGGGACGCCCCGTGGGACATTCAGTACTTC	CASSGRDAPWDIQYF
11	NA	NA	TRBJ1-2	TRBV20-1	TGCAGTGCTAGATTGTCAGGGCGGAGCACCTTC	CSARLSGRSTF
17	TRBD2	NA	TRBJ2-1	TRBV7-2	TGTGCCAGCAGCTCAACTAGGGGACTACGCTCCTACAATGAGCAGTTCTTC	CASSSTRGLRSYNEQFF
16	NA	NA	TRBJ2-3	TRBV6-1	TGTGCCAGCAGGGAATCGCTAGCGCTTAGCACAGATACGCAGTATTTT	CASRESLALSTDTQYF
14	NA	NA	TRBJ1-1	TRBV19	TGTGCCAGTAGTATAGGGGGCTCCGCCACTGAAGCTTTCTTT	CASSIGGSATEAFF
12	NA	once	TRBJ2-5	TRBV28	TGTGCCAGCAGCATCCTCCAAGAGACCCAGTACTTC	CASSILQETQYF
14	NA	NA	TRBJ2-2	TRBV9	TGTGCCAGCAGCGTGGGCCCTACCGCCGGGGAGCTGTTTTTT	CASSVGPTAGELFF
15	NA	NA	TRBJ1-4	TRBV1	TGCACCAGCAGCGGGGTGGGGAGGACTAATGAAAAACTGTTTTTT	CTSSGVGRTNEKLFF
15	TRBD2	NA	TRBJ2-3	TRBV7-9	TGTGCCAGCAGCCGCCCTGCGGGAGGGACAGATACGCAGTATTTT	CASSRPAGGTDTQYF
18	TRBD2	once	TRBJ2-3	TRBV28	TGTGCCAGCAGTTTCTCGAGGACTAGCGGGGGCTTAACAGATACGCAGTATTTT	CASSFSRTSGGLTDTQYF
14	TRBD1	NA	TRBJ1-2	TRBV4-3	TGCGCCAGCAGCCCAGGACAGGGAGTCTATGGCTACACCTTC	CASSPGQGVYGYTF
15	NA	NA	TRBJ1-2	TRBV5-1	TGCGCCAGCAGCTTGGGGGCGGGGATGAAGTATGGCTACACCTTC	CASSLGAGMKYGYTF
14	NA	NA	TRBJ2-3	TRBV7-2	TGTGCCAGCAGCTTAGCCCGGACAATAGATACGCAGTATTTT	CASSLARTIDTQYF
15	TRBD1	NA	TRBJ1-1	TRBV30	TGTGCCTGGAGTGCGTTAACAGGGGGGGTCACTGAAGCTTTCTTT	CAWSALTGGVTEAFF
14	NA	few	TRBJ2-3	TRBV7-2	TGTGCCAGCAGCTTAGCGACCCGCCCAGATACGCAGTATTTT	CASSLATRPDTQYF
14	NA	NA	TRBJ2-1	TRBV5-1	TGCGCCAGCAGCTTGGCCGGGATAGTCGAGGGGCAGTTCTTC	CASSLAGIVEGQFF
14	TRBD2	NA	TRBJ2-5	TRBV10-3	TGTGCCATCAGGGACGTAGCGGGAAGGGAGACCCAGTACTTC	CAIRDVAGRETQYF
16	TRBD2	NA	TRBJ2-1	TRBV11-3	TGTGCCAGCACTTCCTGGGGGACTAGCGGGAGTAATGAGCAGTTCTTC	CASTSWGTSGSNEQFF
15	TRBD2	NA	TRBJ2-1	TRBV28	TGTGCCAGCAGTTTATCCCAAGCGGGAGCGGATGAGCAGTTCTTC	CASSLSQAGADEQFF
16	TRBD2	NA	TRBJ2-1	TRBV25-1	TGTGCCAGCAGTGCCACTAGCGGGAGGGCCTACAATGAGCAGTTCTTC	CASSATSGRAYNEQFF
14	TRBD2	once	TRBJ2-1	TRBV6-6	TGTGCCAGCAATTTAGCGGGAGGAATAAATGAGCAGTTCTTC	CASNLAGGINEQFF
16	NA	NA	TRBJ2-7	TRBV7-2	TGTGCCAGCAGCTTAGGCGGGCAGGGAACCCCCTACGAGCAGTACTTC	CASSLGGQGTPYEQYF
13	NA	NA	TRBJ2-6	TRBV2	TGTGCCAGCAGGCTTGGCGGGGCCAACGTCCTGACTTTC	CASRLGGANVLTF
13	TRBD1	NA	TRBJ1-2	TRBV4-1	TGCGCCAGCAGCCTAAGGACAGGGGATGGCTACACCTTC	CASSLRTGDGYTF
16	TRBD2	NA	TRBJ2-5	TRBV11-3	TGTGCCAGCAGCCCGGGACTAGCGGGGGTGAAAGAGACCCAGTACTTC	CASSPGLAGVKETQYF
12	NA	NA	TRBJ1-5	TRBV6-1	TGTGCCAGCCCGGGCGTTAATAGGTCCCAGCATTTT	CASPGVNRSQHF
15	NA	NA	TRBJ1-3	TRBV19	TGTGCCAGTAACCCTACAGGGAGGACTGGAAACACCATATATTTT	CASNPTGRTGNTIYF
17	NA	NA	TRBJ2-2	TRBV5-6	TGTGCCAGCAGCCTGATTAGGACGGCAGGGCGGGCCGGGGAGCTGTTTTTT	CASSLIRTAGRAGELFF
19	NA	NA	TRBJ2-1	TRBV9	TGTGCCAGCAGCGTGGCTCTCCCGGGGTCCGGGGGTCTCTACAATGAGCAGTTCTTC	CASSVALPGSGGLYNEQFF
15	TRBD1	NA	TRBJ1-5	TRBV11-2	TGTGCCAGCAGCCCCCGGACAGGGGACAATCAGCCCCAGCATTTT	CASSPRTGDNQPQHF
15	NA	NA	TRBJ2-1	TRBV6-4	TGTGCCAGCAGTCCCGTAATGGCGGGACGCTATGAGCAGTTCTTC	CASSPVMAGRYEQFF
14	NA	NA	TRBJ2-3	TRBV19	TGTGCCAGTAGTATAGACAGGTCCACAGATACGCAGTATTTT	CASSIDRSTDTQYF
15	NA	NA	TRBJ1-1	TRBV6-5	TGTGCCAGCAGTTCCGCAAAGATATTGGGCACTGAAGCTTTCTTT	CASSSAKILGTEAFF
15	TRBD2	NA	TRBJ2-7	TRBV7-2	TGTGCCAGCAGCAGAGCCGGGACTAGCGGTACGTGGCAGTACTTC	CASSRAGTSGTWQYF
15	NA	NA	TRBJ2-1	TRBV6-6	TGTGCCAGCAGTTACTCTCCTAGGGGGGTCTCTGAGCAGTTCTTC	CASSYSPRGVSEQFF
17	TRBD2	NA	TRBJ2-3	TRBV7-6	TGTGCCAGCAGCTTAGGGAGTAGCGGGCATAGCACAGATACGCAGTATTTT	CASSLGSSGHSTDTQYF
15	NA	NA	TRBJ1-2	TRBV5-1	TGCGCCAGCAGCTTGTTGCAGGGGAACAACTATGGCTACACCTTC	CASSLLQGNNYGYTF
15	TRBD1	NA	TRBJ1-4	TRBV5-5	TGTGCCAGCAGCTTCGGACAGGGGGTTAATGAAAAACTGTTTTTT	CASSFGQGVNEKLFF
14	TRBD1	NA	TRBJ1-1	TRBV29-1	TGCAGCGCTACCCGAGACAGGGGAGGAACTGAAGCTTTCTTT	CSATRDRGGTEAFF
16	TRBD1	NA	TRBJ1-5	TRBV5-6	TGTGCCAGCAGCTTGCTGGGACAGGGAGGGGATCAGCCCCAGCATTTT	CASSLLGQGGDQPQHF
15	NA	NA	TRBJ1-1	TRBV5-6	TGTGCCAGCAGCCACCTACTGGAGATGAACACTGAAGCTTTCTTT	CASSHLLEMNTEAFF
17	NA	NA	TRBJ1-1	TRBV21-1	TGTGCCAGCAGCAAAGATACATACAGGGGATTGAACACTGAAGCTTTCTTT	CASSKDTYRGLNTEAFF
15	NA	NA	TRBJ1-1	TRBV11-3	TGTGCCAGCAGCTTTGACGGGGCGCGTCTAGCTGAAGCTTTCTTT	CASSFDGARLAEAFF
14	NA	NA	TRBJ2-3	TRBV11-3	TGTGCCAGCAGCGTACGGGACTGGGAAGATACGCAGTATTTT	CASSVRDWEDTQYF
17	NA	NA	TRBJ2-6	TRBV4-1	TGCGCCAGCAGACTGGGGCGTCTACGGGGAGGGGCCAACGTCCTGACTTTC	CASRLGRLRGGANVLTF
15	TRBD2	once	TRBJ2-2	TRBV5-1	TGCGCCAGCTGCCGGACTAGCGGGAGTGACGGGGAGCTGTTTTTT	CASCRTSGSDGELFF
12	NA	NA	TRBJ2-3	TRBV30	TGTGCCTGGGGCCGGGGGACAGATACGCAGTATTTT	CAWGRGTDTQYF
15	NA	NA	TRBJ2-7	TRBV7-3	TGTGCCAGCAGCTTAAACGGAGGAGGCAATTACGAGCAGTACTTC	CASSLNGGGNYEQYF